This TCR beta chain stems from a study of metastatic and nonmetastatic thyroid tumors. The study's findings and limits: Relative to benign nodules, malignant thyroid tumors were reportedly characterized by significantly elevated TCR beta diversity in blood and tumor.

This clone occurred many times. What it binds is unknown. A much larger clone differs from this one at a single base, so this may be a read error. The same CDR3 can be traced to other DNA sequences in this sample. No patient had received any treatment before thyroid surgery. TCRdb reprocessed the PCR reads via MiXCR. The sample lists tens of thousands of clones, roughly an eighth occurring once. This clonotype was sampled from a female donor with papillary thyroid cancer or a benign thyroid nodule (not recorded which). Some clones in this sample may be carry-over from other donors' samples. Sequenced material: tumor tissue.

CDR3 in amino acids: CASSLVQNYEQYF. Written as DNA, the CDR3 is TGTGCCAGCAGTTTAGTTCAAAACTACGAGCAGTACTTC. The J gene is TRBJ2-7, the V gene TRBV12-3 or TRBV12-4; D not resolved. The CDR3 extends over 13 amino acids. V was trimmed by 1 base and J by 3 bases, leaving 7 bases between them.